These 20 T cell receptor beta chains share one sample of origin, sequenced in a study of T cell repertoires in cytomegalovirus infection. Their target antigens are unknown. One entry per CDR3 protein, called by TCRdb with MiXCR from the reads. The sample has roughly 920,000 distinct CDR3 sequences, about a third seen once. The material was cultured CD8+ T cells from PBMCs, obtained from culture after CMV antigen stimulation. The source is a human donor in good health (CMV status not recorded). Some clones in this sample may be carry-over from other donors' samples.

J is TRBJ2-1 and V is TRBV10-3, with 10 bases aligning to TRBD1. The CDR3 consists of 16 residues. Germline lookup yields CDR1 ENHRY and CDR2 SYGVKD. V gave up 6 bases and J gave up 6 bases; unmatched junction bases: 11. The CDR3 DNA reads TGTGCCATCAGCACACCCGGGACAGGGGTCGGCAATGAGCAGTTCTTC. This sequence encodes CAISTPGTGVGNEQFF.

At least ten counts were recorded for this clonotype. V usage is TRBV6-1 and J usage is TRBJ1-1, with a possible D match to TRBD1 (6 bases). Looked up from germline, CDR1 is MNHNS and CDR2 is SASEGT. The CDR3 totals 14 residues. V gave up 6 bases and J gave up 0 bases, with 11 bases separating them. The CDR3 region is CASRQGLLNTEAFF. The CDR3, as DNA: TGTGCCAGCAGACAGGGCCTCTTGAACACTGAAGCTTTCTTT.

This clonotype was seen a handful of times. The rearrangement joins TRBV7-8 to TRBJ2-7, with D hard to call. V lost 1 base, J lost 0 bases, and 7 bases lay in between. Germline V gene sequence: CDR1 SGHVS, CDR2 FQNEAQ. CDR3 length equals 14 residues. In DNA, the CDR3 is TGTGCCAGCAGCTTAGACATACCCTCCTACGAGCAGTACGTC. Protein product: CASSLDIPSYEQYV.

The chain combines TRBV28 with TRBJ2-3; tentatively, D is TRBD1 (6 bases). Trimming took off 5 bases at V and 3 bases at J, with 15 bases between the two ends. The CDR3 consists of 15 residues. From germline, CDR1 is MDHEN and CDR2 SYDVKM. Written as DNA, the CDR3 is TGTGCCAGCAGTACCAAGGGGGTAAGGACAGATACGCAGTATTTT. Translating it yields CASSTKGVRTDTQYF. Filled out from reference TRBV28 and TRBJ2-3, the complete variable domain reads DVKVTQSSRYLVKRTGEKVFLECVQDMDHENMFWYRQDPGLGLRLIYFSYDVKMKEKGDIPEGYSVSREKKERFSLILESASTNQTSMYLCASSTKGVRTDTQYFGPGTRLTVL.

This clonotype has more than one count but fewer than ten. V usage is TRBV4-1 and J usage is TRBJ1-2; D is perhaps TRBD1 (5 bases). Germline V gene sequence: CDR1 MGHRA, CDR2 YSYEKL. The V and J ends lost 1 base and 8 bases respectively, with 20 bases between them. CDR3 length equals 16 residues. The CDR3 nucleotides are TGCGCCAGCAGCCAAGTCCCGGGACGAAGGGTTCTGGGCTACACCTTC. Its protein product is CASSQVPGRRVLGYTF.

The J gene is TRBJ2-3, the V gene TRBV6-2 or TRBV6-3, with 9 bases matching TRBD2. With 4 bases clipped from V and 14 bases from J, the junction kept 7 bases outside the gene matches. The CDR3 is made up of 12 amino acids. CDR1 is MNHEY, CDR2 SVGEGT, per germline. CDR3 in DNA: TGTGCCAGCAGTTTTGACCGGACTAGCGTGTATTTT. Residues: CASSFDRTSVYF.

This clonotype was observed a handful of times. The chain joins TRBV6-2 or TRBV6-3 to TRBJ2-2; possible D gene TRBD1, 6 bases. V lost 1 base and J 8 bases, leaving 11 bases between the germline ends. The CDR3 contains 14 residues. Germline V gives CDR1 MNHEY, CDR2 SVGEGT. This chain's CDR3 is CASSYLNQGGELFF. The DNA for the CDR3 is TGTGCCAGCAGTTACTTGAACCAGGGGGGGGAGCTGTTTTTT.

This clonotype was seen a handful of times. V and J are TRBV3-1 and TRBJ2-1; the D is unclear. CDR1 is LGHDT, CDR2 YNNKEL, per germline (reference sequence). This CDR3 has 13 amino acids. V lost 1 base and J lost 9, with 10 bases in between. CDR3 coding DNA: TGTGCCAGCAGCCAAGTAGAGGCCGTTGAGCAGTTCTTC. Protein product: CASSQVEAVEQFF.

The gene calls are TRBV4-3 and TRBJ1-5; D gene unclear. V was trimmed by 6 bases and J by 0 bases, leaving 12 bases between them. The V gene's germline CDR1 is LGHNA and CDR2 YSLEER. The CDR3 totals 15 residues. In nucleotides, the CDR3 is TGCGCCAGCAGAGGTGAACCTTATAGCAATCAGCCCCAGCATTTT. This gives the protein CASRGEPYSNQPQHF.

This clonotype was counted a few times. The chain recombines TRBV7-2 with TRBJ2-1; D remains ambiguous. Germline lookup yields CDR1 SGHTA and CDR2 FQGNSA. The CDR3 runs 12 residues. Trimming removed 7 bases from V and 4 bases from J, with 8 bases in between. This chain's CDR3 is CASIGRYNEQFF. For the CDR3, the DNA is TGTGCCAGCATTGGGCGGTACAATGAGCAGTTCTTC. Drawing the rest from reference TRBV7-2 and TRBJ2-1, the complete variable domain is GAGVSQSPSNKVTEKGKDVELRCDPISGHTALYWYRQSLGQGLEFLIYFQGNSAPDKSGLPSDRFSAERTGGSVSTLTIQRTQQEDSAVYLCASIGRYNEQFFGPGTRLTVL.

This clonotype was observed many times. V usage is TRBV7-2 and J usage is TRBJ1-1, with 8 nucleotides matching TRBD1. The CDR3 is 15 amino acids. Germline trimming cut 2 bases from V and 4 bases from J; bases unmatched to any gene: 6. CDR1 and CDR2 (germline): SGHTA, FQGNSA. CDR3 DNA: TGTGCCAGCAGCTTATCCACAGGGGGGACCACTGAAGCTTTCTTT. Translating gives CASSLSTGGTTEAFF.

This clonotype was picked up a small number of times. This chain links TRBV29-1 with TRBJ1-2; D is ambiguous. With 3 bases removed from V and 4 bases from J, the gap between germline ends came to 6 bases. This CDR3 has 11 amino acids. Germline V CDR1 and CDR2: SQVTM, ANQGSEA. CDR3 region: CSVEGIYGYTF. In nucleotides, the CDR3 is TGCAGCGTTGAGGGGATCTATGGCTACACCTTC.

The chain couples TRBV5-8 to TRBJ2-1; perhaps D is TRBD1 or TRBD2 (5 bases each). CDR3 length: 12 amino acids. Per germline, CDR1 SGHTS and CDR2 YDEGEE. V lost 6 bases to trimming and J lost 9 bases, with 13 bases between them. The CDR3 spells CASNLRDREQFF. In DNA form, the CDR3 reads TGTGCCAGCAACCTGAGGGACCGTGAGCAGTTCTTC.

As to this clonotype: Its ends do not fully match the called genes, so a read error is possible. J is TRBJ1-6 and V is TRBV27; 10 bases fit TRBD1. Germline CDR1 MNHEY, CDR2 SMNVEV (reference sequence). The CDR3 is 18 amino acids. In DNA, the CDR3 is TGTGCCAGCAGGGAAGGACAGGGGGTGACGGACAATAATTCATCCCTCCACTTT. Amino acid sequence: CASREGQGVTDNNSSLHF.

The table lists this clonotype with many counts. The rearrangement links TRBV12-3 or TRBV12-4 to TRBJ1-1, with D unresolved. With 1 base removed from V and 6 bases from J, the gap between germline ends came to 9 bases. This CDR3 has 13 residues. CDR3 nucleotides: TGTGCCAGCAGTTTAGGGGAGGGCTCTGAAGCTTTCTTT. Translated: CASSLGEGSEAFF.

This clonotype has just one count. Mismatch with germline at one junction end may stem from a read error. The rearrangement links TRBV6-6 to TRBJ1-1; 12 positions agree with TRBD1. CDR1 and CDR2 (germline): MNHNY, SVGAGI (reference sequence). This CDR3 contains 16 residues. The chain's CDR3 is CASSDRDRGPYTKAFF. The CDR3 region has the DNA TGTGCCAGCAGTGACCGGGACAGGGGGCCCTACACTAAAGCTTTCTTT.

The V gene is TRBV11-2, the J gene TRBJ2-3, with D unclear. The CDR3 sequence is 12 residues long. Germline V CDR1 and CDR2: SGHAT, FQNNGV. V was clipped by 2 bases and J by 5 bases, with 5 bases between them. As DNA, the CDR3 is TGTGCCAGCAGCTTAAACTTAGATACGCAGTATTTT. Protein product: CASSLNLDTQYF.

This chain links TRBV25-1 with TRBJ1-5; 8 nucleotides align to TRBD1. Germline V lookup: CDR1 MGHDK, CDR2 SYGVNS. CDR3 size: 15 residues. The ends lost 6 bases at V and 4 bases at J; junction bases unmatched: 8. The CDR3 sequence is CASRMGGTGNQPQHF. DNA of the CDR3: TGTGCCAGCAGGATGGGGGGGACAGGTAATCAGCCCCAGCATTTT. Full variable domain (outside the CDR3, taken from reference TRBV25-1 and TRBJ1-5): EADIYQTPRYLVIGTGKKITLECSQTMGHDKMYWYQQDPGMELHLIHYSYGVNSTEKGDLSSESTVSRIRTEHFPLTLESARPSHTSQYLCASRMGGTGNQPQHFGDGTRLSIL.

V and J are TRBV19 and TRBJ2-1; D is possibly TRBD1 (5 bases). The germline V gene encodes CDR1 LNHDA and CDR2 SQIVND (reference sequence). The CDR3 is 15 residues long. The germline V and J ends were trimmed by 6 bases and 5 bases, with 17 bases remaining between them. CDR3: CASSLVGRANNEQFF. In DNA form, the CDR3 reads TGTGCCAGTAGCTTGGTCGGCAGGGCGAACAATGAGCAGTTCTTC.

The J gene is TRBJ2-1, the V gene TRBV4-2, with no clear D. The germline gives CDR1 LGHNA, CDR2 YNFKEQ. V was clipped by 5 bases and J by 3 bases, with 11 bases between them. The CDR3 totals 14 residues. The CDR3 DNA follows: TGTGCCAGCAGCTCATCGGAGAACTACAATGAGCAGTTCTTC. This codes for CASSSSENYNEQFF.